Only a few counts were recorded for the clone carrying this T cell receptor (beta chain). The PBMCs studied were ones that came from about 10 ml fresh peripheral blood. The data belong to a study of T cells in Graves' hyperthyroidism and ophthalmopathy. TCR beta CDR3 region amplification was performed from RNA transcripts. HTBI primers were used for first-round RT-PCR of the TCR CDR3. TCRdb recomputed calls from the multiplex PCR reads with MiXCR, one row per CDR3 protein. Seen here are under 350,000 distinct CDR3 sequences, about 21% observed once, and the top ten hold about 50%. J gave up 0 bases and V 4 bases, and 12 bases lay outside the gene matches. Per germline, CDR1 PRHDT and CDR2 FYEKMQ (reference sequence). This CDR3 is 18 amino acids long.

Sequencing input: blood. The gene calls are TRBV13 and TRBJ2-3, with 8 bases lining up with TRBD2. This TCR derives from a woman aged 45-65 years with Graves' hyperthyroidism. The CDR3 region has the DNA TGTGCCAGCAGCTCGAAGGGACTAGGGCGAATAAGCACAGATACGCAGTATTTT. Protein: CASSSKGLGRISTDTQYF.